The TCR beta chain under discussion was sequenced for a study of neurological immune-mediated disorders. Study outcomes and limitations: Whereas HTLV-1-associated myelopathy showed the most TCR clonal expansion, multiple sclerosis showed the least, with levels below those of healthy controls. None of the features examined (clinical or MRI) was associated with the multiple sclerosis repertoire cluster.

Germline CDR1 reads SGHRS; CDR2 reads YFSETQ. V was trimmed by 2 bases and J by 1 base, leaving 12 bases between them. This CDR3 spans 15 amino acids. In this sample, this clonotype turned up many times. Its target is not known. TCRdb re-called the 5' RACE reads with MiXCR, one entry per CDR3 protein. The sample has under 25,000 distinct CDR3 sequences, roughly 2.5% seen once. Sample: PBMCs. The chain has TRBV5-1 and TRBJ1-1; no clear D. The sequence was collected from a woman under 30 with multiple sclerosis. The CDR3 here is CASSLDGSGNTEAFF. The CDR3 bases are TGCGCCAGCAGCTTAGACGGATCGGGGAACACTGAAGCTTTCTTT.